This T cell receptor beta chain is drawn from a study of blood T cell repertoires in COVID-19. On the study more broadly: There were acute and convalescent COVID-19 samples, and they came from the United States, Italy and Spain. From T cells, B-cell-depleted T cells, or PBMCs came the material, which was cDNA or gDNA.

Per the germline V gene, CDR1 is GTSNPN and CDR2 is SVGIG (reference sequence). Trimming cost V 1 base and J 11 bases, with 11 bases left between them. This CDR3 comprises 12 residues. In the original processing: Amplification of reference gene primers provided the estimated nucleated cell counts. Sequencing was performed with immunoSEQ multiplex PCR; in TCRdb, only in-frame clones are kept and a portion is missing. V, J and clone size were drawn from that table, and D and trimming were deduced from the DNA. The sample has 110,000 to 150,000 clones, 84% seen once. Sample: peripheral blood. The sequence was collected from a man in his fifties or sixties with active or convalescent COVID-19. The chain has TRBV30 and TRBJ1-4; a weak D match, TRBD1 (6 bases). The CDR3 is CAWSETGPKLFF. The CDR3 DNA reads TGTGCCTGGAGTGAAACAGGGCCTAAACTGTTTTTT.